This T cell receptor beta chain was recorded in a study of T cells in Graves' hyperthyroidism and ophthalmopathy (dated by TCRdb to the late 2010s). Background for the entire study: Peripheral blood samples were taken at the time of initial diagnosis, prior to any treatment. To identify TCR V-J signatures that set the groups apart, the researchers used a discovery cohort of about a hundred patients, made up of 43 with Graves' ophthalmopathy and 57 with stable Graves' hyperthyroidism. An independent validation cohort of under 20 hyperthyroidism patients and about 15 patients who later progressed to ophthalmopathy tested prospective prediction of ophthalmopathy. For training and testing, the 100 or so patients in the discovery cohort were randomly divided in a 7:3 ratio. The study also compared thyroid tissue and blood T-cell repertoires from more than five Graves' hyperthyroidism patients. Following sampling, methimazole starting at 30 mg daily was given to hyperthyroidism patients, and high-dose intravenous methylprednisolone was given to ophthalmopathy patients. TCR Vbeta CDR3 sequencing of 120 to 150 peripheral blood samples (about 45 ophthalmopathy, over 70 hyperthyroidism and about 17 progressor patients) is reported in the paper. Summary of the overall study and its limitations: No statistical method was used to set the sample size in advance, and investigators knew the group allocation. Most expanded thyroid clonotypes (frequency above 0.001) were also found in blood, which suggests that blood repertoires may mirror thyroid immune responses. Ophthalmopathy was separated from stable hyperthyroidism by a 13 V-J signature model, with over 85% sensitivity and about 81% specificity obtained in cross-validation and 80%/75% obtained in testing. In validation, the model predicted progression to ophthalmopathy with 65% to 71% sensitivity and roughly 75% specificity, a median of 6.5 months before onset.

CDR1 and CDR2 (SGHTA, FQGTGA) derive from the germline V gene. The CDR3, from cysteine to phenylalanine, totals 13 residues. This entry keeps only the CDR3 DNA: 39 bases, framed from base 1. V is pared back by 5 bases and J by 6 bases, with 12 bases lying between the germline termini. Amplification of TCR beta CDR3 regions was carried out from RNA transcripts. For the first round of RT-PCR on the TCR CDR3, the HTBI primer set was used together with the Qiagen OneStep RT-PCR kit. The libraries were constructed in a second round of multiplex PCR and then size-selected and purified. Paired-end sequencing of the libraries was performed with 100 bp reads on an Illumina HiSeq2000. From the authors' description of their analysis: SOAPnuke was used to process the raw data, with reads discarded if the reads contained adapters or uncalled bases, had a mean Phred below 15, or lacked an exact constant-primer or identifier match. COPE v1.2.5 was used to merge the high-quality paired reads, and each unique nucleotide sequence was defined as a clonotype. MiTCR v1.1 was used to align the clonotypes against IMGT TRBV, TRBD and TRBJ reference segments. The analysis was restricted to V-J combinations with a frequency above 0.0001, which together covered around 99% of the repertoires. A TCS score was defined as the ratio of F50 (clonal expansion) to E x V (chaos), with BLOSUM62-based TCRdist applied between CDR3 peptides within each V-J. Welch's t-statistics and random forest reduced 500 to 650 V-J features to 10 to 15, which were used in a naive Bayes classifier (R e1071). TCRdb took the public reads, trimmed them with fastp at Q25, ran MiXCR for clone calling and kept in-frame beta chains. Records with the same CDR3 protein are collapsed into one entry carrying the most frequent genes and DNA. The V and J calls and clone size are TCRdb's, not the authors'. The sample table holds roughly 290,000 distinct CDR3 sequences, of which 10% to 15% were seen once. The top ten constitute roughly 8% of the sample.

The hyperthyroidism patients were between 18 and 65 years old and newly diagnosed, with a disease duration of less than 2 months. Patients with uncontrolled infections, other autoimmune diseases, pregnancy or lactation were excluded. Diagnoses were based on clinical symptoms, serum thyroxine and TRAb, thyroid ultrasound and orbital computed tomography. Blood from progressor patients was drawn when they were first diagnosed with hyperthyroidism, before any ophthalmopathy symptoms appeared. PBMCs were isolated from around 10 ml of fresh peripheral blood by Ficoll-Paque density gradient centrifugation. Progressor patients were defined as those initially diagnosed with Graves' hyperthyroidism in whom ophthalmopathy developed during follow-up. Total RNA was extracted with Trizol reagent, and quality was checked on an Agilent 2100 Bioanalyzer. This clonotype was seen ten or more times. The antigen it binds to is not known. No base quality values were provided; no much bigger clone lies one nucleotide off.

Source material: blood. Recombination connected TRBV7-3 to TRBJ2-3; a tentative D call is TRBD2 (6 bases match). This TCR was sampled from a woman aged 25 to 45 with Graves' hyperthyroidism that later progressed to Graves' ophthalmopathy. CDR3 region: CASSPSGSDTQYF. The bases are TGTGCCAGCAGCCCGTCCGGGAGTGATACGCAGTATTTT.